One sample yielded the 13 T cell receptor beta chains listed below, sequenced in a study of a mutant IDH1 vaccine in newly diagnosed glioma. The protocol was immunoSEQ multiplex PCR, while the TCRdb copy is restricted to in-frame clones and leaves out a portion. Here the sample spans tens of thousands of clones, around 81% being singletons. The time point: week 35, safety follow-up. The vaccine gave 300 ug of a 20-mer mutant IDH1 peptide subcutaneously per dose. No antigen has been assigned to these receptors. This specimen consisted of PBMCs, obtained from a glioma patient whose treatment included an IDH1 peptide vaccine. These receptors were taken from a woman aged 40 to 55 with glioma. Some clones in this sample may be carry-over from other donors' samples.

There are a few counts of this clone. This sequence joins TRBV6-7 and TRBJ1-1; D remains unclear. TRBV6-7 is identified as an open reading frame with a role that is uncertain. V was pared by 10 bases and J by 11 bases, with 20 bases between. The CDR3 is 12 residues long. CDR3 residues: CATFRRLRRAFF. CDR3 coding DNA: TGTGCCACCTTCCGACGGCTAAGGAGGGCTTTCTTT.

The CDR3 region is CSVPGTGTHYGYTF. CDR3 coding DNA: TGCAGCGTTCCCGGGACAGGGACTCACTATGGCTACACCTTC. The chain combines TRBV29-1 with TRBJ1-2; 9 nucleotides align to TRBD1. CDR1 and CDR2 (germline): SQVTM, ANQGSEA. Losses at the gene ends were 5 bases for V and 3 bases for J; bases not matched to a gene: 7. The CDR3 runs to 14 residues.

The rearrangement links TRBV28 to TRBJ2-7; D is perhaps TRBD2 (6 bases). The germline gives CDR1 MDHEN, CDR2 SYDVKM. The V end was cut by 6 bases, the J end by 3 bases, with 12 bases between. The CDR3 spans 13 residues. CDR3 in amino acids: CASSRGLLYEQYF. In nucleotides, the CDR3 is TGTGCCAGCAGCCGGGGACTCCTCTACGAGCAGTACTTC. Combining the CDR3 with reference TRBV28 and TRBJ2-7 gives the whole variable domain DVKVTQSSRYLVKRTGEKVFLECVQDMDHENMFWYRQDPGLGLRLIYFSYDVKMKEKGDIPEGYSVSREKKERFSLILESASTNQTSMYLCASSRGLLYEQYFGPGTRLTVT.

The chain couples TRBV5-4 to TRBJ2-3; the match to TRBD1 covers 7 bases. CDR3 length: 15 amino acids. The junction had 8 bases not matched to a gene; V was cut back by 6 bases and J by 1 base. Germline loops: CDR1 SGHNT, CDR2 YYREEE (reference sequence). The CDR3, as DNA: TGTGCCAGCACCCTCCGGACAGGAGGCACAGATACGCAGTATTTT. Protein sequence: CASTLRTGGTDTQYF. The whole variable domain, filled in from reference TRBV5-4 and TRBJ2-3, reads ETGVTQSPTHLIKTRGQQVTLRCSSQSGHNTVSWYQQALGQGPQFIFQYYREEENGRGNFPPRFSGLQFPNYSSELNVNALELDDSALYLCASTLRTGGTDTQYFGPGTRLTVL.

The chain couples TRBV28 to TRBJ2-7; D ambiguous. The V end was cut by 9 bases, the J end by 6 bases, with 3 bases between. This CDR3 is built from 8 residues. Germline V CDR1 and CDR2: MDHEN, SYDVKM. CDR3 loop: CASGEQYF. The CDR3 DNA sequence: TGTGCCAGTGGCGAGCAGTACTTC.

The chain carries TRBV18 and TRBJ2-7; 7 nucleotides match TRBD1. Germline lookup yields CDR1 KGHSH and CDR2 LQKENI. V lost 2 bases, J lost 3 bases, and 4 bases stayed unmatched. The CDR3 totals 14 residues. The CDR3 nucleotides read TGTGCCAGCTCACCAGCCCGGGACAGCTACGAGCAGTACTTC. This codes for CASSPARDSYEQYF.

The gene calls are TRBV9 and TRBJ2-7; 8 positions agree with TRBD2. There are 17 residues in the CDR3. The V segment lost 0 bases and the J segment 2 bases; nucleotides outside the gene matches: 10. CDR1 SGDLS and CDR2 YYNGEE come from the germline V gene. The CDR3 here is CASSVDPSSGGTYEQYF. CDR3 in DNA: TGTGCCAGCAGCGTAGACCCCTCGAGCGGGGGTACCTACGAGCAGTACTTC.

J is TRBJ1-2 and V is TRBV29-1; D possibly corresponds to TRBD1 (5 bases). CDR3 size: 13 residues. The V end was cut by 2 bases, the J end by 12 bases, with 19 bases between. Germline assignment: CDR1 SQVTM and CDR2 ANQGSEA. The CDR3, as DNA: TGCAGCGTTGAAATGGGCCAGGGAGGCGGCCACACCTTC. This gives the protein CSVEMGQGGGHTF.

The V call is TRBV18, the J call TRBJ2-5, with D maybe TRBD1 (5 bases). Looked up from germline, CDR1 is KGHSH and CDR2 is LQKENI. This CDR3 has 12 amino acids. V was clipped by 4 bases and J by 4 bases, with 7 bases between them. In DNA form, the CDR3 reads TGTGCCAGCTCACGGGGCGGAGAGACCCAGTACTTC. Residues: CASSRGGETQYF. The whole variable domain, remainder taken from reference TRBV18 and TRBJ2-5, is NAGVMQNPRHLVRRRGQEARLRCSPMKGHSHVYWYRQLPEEGLKFMVYLQKENIIDESGMPKERFSAEFPKEGPSILRIQQVVRGDSAAYFCASSRGGETQYFGPGTRLLVL.

The rearrangement joins TRBV7-9 to TRBJ2-1; 14 nucleotides agree with TRBD2. V was clipped by 6 bases and J by 2 bases; unmatched bases: 3. The V gene's germline CDR1 is SEHNR and CDR2 FQNEAQ (reference sequence). The CDR3 is made up of 16 amino acids. The CDR3 spells CASRGTSGGAYNEQFF. In DNA, the CDR3 is TGTGCCAGCAGGGGGACTAGCGGGGGAGCCTACAATGAGCAGTTCTTC.

V gene TRBV21-1 combines with J gene TRBJ2-7; TRBD1, as called in the table, went unchecked against the DNA. TRBV21-1 has pseudogene status. This CDR3 region has 14 residues. The CDR3 DNA sequence: TGTCCAACTCCCGCTGAGGGGGATCGGTACGAGCAGTACTTC. This codes for CPTPAEGDRYEQYF.

This chain links TRBV29-1 with TRBJ2-1, with 9 bases matching TRBD1. V dropped 5 bases and J dropped 6; count of bases not matched to a gene: 23. CDR1 SQVTM and CDR2 ANQGSEA come from the germline V gene. CDR3 size: 19 residues. CDR3 protein: CSVKGVLWGQGRLGNEQFF. The CDR3 DNA reads TGCAGCGTTAAGGGGGTTCTGTGGGGACAGGGTAGATTGGGCAATGAGCAGTTCTTC.

The CDR3 sequence: CASSFQDRVNTGELFF. In nucleotides, the CDR3 is TGTGCCAGCAGCTTTCAGGACAGGGTTAACACCGGGGAGCTGTTTTTT. V usage is TRBV11-1 and J usage is TRBJ2-2; 8 nucleotides line up with TRBD1. V lost 3 bases and J lost 2; bases outside the gene matches: 5. Germline loops: CDR1 SGHAT, CDR2 FQDESV (reference sequence). The CDR3 totals 16 residues.